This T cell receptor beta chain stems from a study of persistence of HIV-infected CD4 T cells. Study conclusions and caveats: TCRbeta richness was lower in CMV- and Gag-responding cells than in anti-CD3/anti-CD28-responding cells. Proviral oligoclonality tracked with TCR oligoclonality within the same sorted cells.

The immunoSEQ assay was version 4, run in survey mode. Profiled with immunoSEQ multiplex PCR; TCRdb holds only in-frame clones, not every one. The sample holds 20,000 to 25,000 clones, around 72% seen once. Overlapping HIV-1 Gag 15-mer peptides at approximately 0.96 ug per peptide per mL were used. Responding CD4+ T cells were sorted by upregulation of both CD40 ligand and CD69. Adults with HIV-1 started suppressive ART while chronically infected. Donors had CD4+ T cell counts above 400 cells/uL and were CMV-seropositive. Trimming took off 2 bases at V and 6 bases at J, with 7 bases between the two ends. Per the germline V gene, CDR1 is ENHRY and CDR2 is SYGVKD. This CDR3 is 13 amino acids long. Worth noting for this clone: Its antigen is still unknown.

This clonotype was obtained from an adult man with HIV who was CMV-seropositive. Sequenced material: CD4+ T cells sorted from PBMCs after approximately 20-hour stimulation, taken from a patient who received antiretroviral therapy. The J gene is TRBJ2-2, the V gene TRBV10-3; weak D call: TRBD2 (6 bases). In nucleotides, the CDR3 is TGTGCCATCAGTGAGGCGGGGTCCGGGGAGCTGTTTTTT. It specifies CAISEAGSGELFF.